A single T cell receptor (beta chain) is shown here with its context. Its antigen is currently unknown. V was cut by 2 bases and J by 1 base, with 5 bases left in between. The germline V gene encodes CDR1 MNHNS and CDR2 SASEGT. CDR3 length: 13 residues. The repertoire was sequenced with immunoSEQ multiplex PCR; TCRdb's copy has only in-frame clones and lacks some. The data hold 110,000 or so clones, with about 90% observed a single time. This entry comes from a study of T cell responses to AZD1222 COVID-19 vaccine. General study findings and limits: Vaccine-related CD4 TCRs covered spike, predominating at 160-218 and 743-854. Seropositive at baseline were only a handful of AZD1222 recipients.

This clonotype was sampled from an adult in good health. The sample here was peripheral blood, taken on day 0 of AZD1222 vaccination. This rearrangement joins TRBV6-1 to TRBJ2-5; D is unclear. CDR3 region: CASSEQFQETQYF. In DNA, the CDR3 is TGTGCCAGCAGTGAACAATTCCAAGAGACCCAGTACTTC.